The clone carrying this TCR beta chain was seen repeatedly, ten times or more. The target antigen is unknown. In TCRdb, the RT-PCR reads were re-called with MiXCR into one record per CDR3 protein. The sample contains 550,000 to 600,000 distinct CDR3 sequences, 12% of which appear only once. V lost 4 bases to trimming and J lost 2 bases, with 8 bases between them. From germline, CDR1 is SGHTA and CDR2 FQGNSA. This CDR3 is built from 13 residues. The entry originates in a study of response to subunit inactivated influenza vaccine. The study's findings and limits: Every seasonal influenza vaccination brings in few new T cells, the authors suggested.

The sequence was collected from a man aged 50-59 years who received an inactivated influenza vaccine. The sequenced sample was PBMCs from blood, obtained on the day of vaccination. The genes are TRBV7-2 and TRBJ1-2; D uncertain. CDR3 region: CASSSTRNYGYTF. In nucleotides, the CDR3 is TGTGCCAGCAGCTCGACACGGAACTATGGCTACACCTTC.